The 17 T cell receptor gamma chains below were found in one sample sequenced in a study of gamma-delta chains in newborns, infants, children. TCRdb called clones anew from the reads with CATT. The sample records 450 to 600 gamma-chain clones, about 2.7% being singletons. The material sequenced was blood. These receptors were obtained from a child who was a newborn, infant or young child, either healthy, febrile or measles-vaccinated (not recorded which).

This clone is large (0.1 to 1%) by share. The chain uses TRGV4 and TRGJ1 or TRGJ2. V dropped 1 base and J dropped 10; count of bases not matched to a gene: 4. The germline V gene has CDR1 EGSTGY and CDR2 YDSYTSSV. This CDR3 has 11 residues. The CDR3 region has the DNA TGTGCCACCTGGGATGGCGGGAAGAAACTCTTT. It codes for CATWDGGKKLF.

As to this clone: With a far larger clone one base away, a read error is the likely cause. The chain couples TRGV9 to TRGJP. The V and J ends lost 3 bases and 8 bases, in that order; junction bases with no gene match: 4. This CDR3 comprises 15 residues. Germline lookup yields CDR1 GITISATS and CDR2 ISYDGTV (reference sequence). CDR3 in amino acids: CALWEMQLGKKIKVF. CDR3 nucleotide sequence: TGTGCCTTGTGGGAGATGCAGTTGGGCAAAAAAATCAAGGTATTT.

With regard to this clone: This probably arose from a read error, given a far larger clone one base away. Other nucleotide sequences from this sample produce the same CDR3. The rearrangement joins TRGV9 to TRGJ1 or TRGJ2. CDR1 is GITISATS, CDR2 ISYDGTV, per germline (reference sequence). The CDR3 consists of 13 residues. The CDR3 bases are TGCGCCTTGTGGGAGGTGGAATATTATAAGAAACTCTTT. As protein: CALWEVEYYKKLF.

Only a few counts were recorded for this clone. A much larger clone is a single base away; this may be a read error. V and J are TRGV2 and TRGJ1 or TRGJ2. Per the germline V gene, CDR1 is EGSNGY and CDR2 is YDSYNSKV. V lost 0 bases, J lost 7 bases, and 3 bases stayed unmatched. This CDR3 region has 12 residues. The CDR3 coding sequence is TGTGCCACCTGGGACGGGCACTATAAGAAACTCTTT. Amino acid sequence: CATWDGHYKKLF.

A note on this clone: TCRdb has a much larger clone's protein, which differs at residue 5 from the translation of this DNA, likely because of a read error; what is shown is the protein translated from the DNA. The rearrangement links TRGV3 to TRGJP2. Germline V gene data show CDR1 as VTNTFY and CDR2 as YDVSTARD (reference sequence). CDR3 length: 13 amino acids. The J segment lost 5 bases and the V segment lost 6 bases, leaving 6 bases of the junction unmatched. The CDR3 reads CATWRESDWIKTF. The CDR3 DNA follows: TGTGCCACCTGGCGAGAGAGTGATTGGATCAAGACGTTT.

As concerns this clone: The amino acid sequence in TCRdb belongs to a much larger clone and departs from this DNA's translation at residue 11, likely a sequencing read error; the sequence shown is translated from the DNA. V is TRGV9 and J is TRGJP. The CDR3 is made up of 16 amino acids. Germline lookup yields CDR1 GITISATS and CDR2 ISYDGTV (reference sequence). CDR3 protein: CALWEVRELGEKIKVF. As DNA, the CDR3 is TGTGCCTTGTGGGAGGTGCGGGAGTTGGGCGAAAAAATCAAGGTATTT.

By share of the sample, this clone is large. The same CDR3 arises from other DNA sequences in this sample as well. The rearrangement uses TRGV9 and TRGJP. In germline, CDR1 is GITISATS, CDR2 ISYDGTV (reference sequence). This CDR3 contains 15 residues. J lost 11 bases, V lost 0 bases, and 4 bases had no gene match. The CDR3 coding sequence is TGTGCCTTGTGGGAGGTGGAGATGGGCAAAAAAATCAAGGTATTT. Translated: CALWEVEMGKKIKVF.

Worth noting for this clone: With a far larger clone one base away, a read error is the likely cause. The chain recombines TRGV9 with TRGJ1 or TRGJ2. From germline, CDR1 is GITISATS and CDR2 ISYDGTV (reference sequence). This CDR3 spans 13 amino acids. The CDR3 region has the DNA TGTGCCTCGTGGGAGGTGAAAAGTTATAAGAAACTCTTT. Residues: CASWEVKSYKKLF.

Points on this clone: This sequence is one base from a far larger clone and is likely a read error. The same CDR3 also results from other DNA sequences found in this sample. This chain connects TRGV9 to TRGJP1. Per germline, CDR1 GITISATS and CDR2 ISYDGTV (reference sequence). The CDR3 totals 15 residues. CDR3 in amino acids: CALWEPYTTGWFKIF. In DNA, the CDR3 is TGTGCCTTGTGGGAACCTTATACCACTGGTTGGTTCAAGATCTTT.

This clone is labeled large (0.1 to 1%). The identical CDR3 is also encoded by other nucleotide sequences in the sample. This sequence joins TRGV3 and TRGJ1 or TRGJ2. The CDR3 runs 13 residues. The V gene's germline CDR1 is VTNTFY and CDR2 YDVSTARD (reference sequence). The junction had 9 bases not matched to a gene; V was cut back by 3 bases and J by 7 bases. CDR3 protein: CATWDHLGYKKLF. For the CDR3, the DNA is TGTGCCACCTGGGACCACCTGGGATATAAGAAACTCTTT.

A word on this clone: A junction boundary mismatches the germline segment, possibly from a read error. The chain carries TRGV2 and TRGJ1 or TRGJ2. The CDR3 is 13 residues long. Germline V gene lookup returns CDR1 EGSNGY and CDR2 YDSYNSKV. The CDR3 DNA sequence: TGTGCCACCCGGGACAGATTTTATTATAAGAAACTCTTT. Translating gives CATRDRFYYKKLF.

The V call is TRGV3, the J call TRGJ1 or TRGJ2. The CDR3 has 14 residues. With 0 bases clipped from V and 13 bases from J, the junction kept 15 bases outside the gene matches. The germline V gene has CDR1 VTNTFY and CDR2 YDVSTARD (reference sequence). The CDR3 sequence: CATWDRLWYYNKLF. The CDR3 nucleotides are TGTGCCACCTGGGACAGGCTATGGTATTACAATAAACTCTTT.

This clone is large (0.1 to 1%) within its sample. V usage is TRGV3 and J usage is TRGJ1 or TRGJ2. The CDR3 totals 16 residues. Germline CDR1 and CDR2: VTNTFY and YDVSTARD (reference sequence). With V trimmed by 0 bases and J by 2 bases, 10 bases remained unmatched. The CDR3 reads CATWDRPWEDYYKKLF. In nucleotides, the CDR3 is TGTGCCACCTGGGACAGGCCATGGGAGGATTATTATAAGAAACTCTTT.

In the case of this clone: A read error likely explains this, since a far larger clone differs by one base. Other DNA sequences in this specimen translate into the identical CDR3. The chain joins TRGV9 to TRGJ1 or TRGJ2. Looked up from germline, CDR1 is GITISATS and CDR2 is ISYDGTV (reference sequence). J lost 2 bases, V lost 5 bases, and 9 bases had no gene match. This CDR3 has 14 residues. The CDR3 region is CALWGPGDYYKKLF. In DNA, the CDR3 is TGTGCCTTGTGGGGGCCAGGGGATTATTATAAGAAACTCTTT.

This clone is categorized as large (0.1 to 1%). The CDR3 DNA reads as TGTGCCTTGTGGGAAGGGGGGTTGGGCAAAAAAATCAAGGTATTT. It yields the protein CALWEGGLGKKIKVF. The rearrangement links TRGV9 to TRGJP. Germline values: CDR1 GITISATS, CDR2 ISYDGTV (reference sequence). The V gene end was trimmed by 4 bases and the J gene end by 9 bases; junction bases not matched to a gene: 6. The CDR3 sequence is 15 residues long.

Worth noting for this clone: A single base is all that separates this from a far larger clone, so a read error is likely. CDR3 protein: CALWGYKKLF. The CDR3 coding sequence is TGTGCCTTGTGGGGGTATAAGAAACTCTTT. This chain joins TRGV9 and TRGJ1 or TRGJ2. The CDR3 consists of 10 residues. With V trimmed by 5 bases and J by 7 bases, 2 bases remained unmatched. Germline loops: CDR1 GITISATS, CDR2 ISYDGTV (reference sequence).

Concerning this clone itself: This likely came from a read error, as a far larger clone is one base away. V is TRGV9 and J is TRGJP. Germline V gene sequence: CDR1 GITISATS, CDR2 ISYDGTV (reference sequence). Trimming cost V 5 bases and J 7 bases; bases outside gene matches: 5. The CDR3 sequence is 15 residues long. The CDR3 DNA follows: TGTGCCTTGTGGGGGGGCGAGTTGGGCAAAAAAATCAAGGTATTT. It codes for CALWGGELGKKIKVF.